What follows are 10 T cell receptor beta chains derived from one specimen sequenced in a study of shared clonotypes between healthy human individuals. Naive CD8 cells were CD45RO-negative, positively selected for CCR7, excluding terminally differentiated effector memory CD45RA+ cells. Method: immunoSEQ multiplex PCR; TCRdb's copy keeps in-frame clones and lacks some. Here the sample spans about 2.1 million clones, roughly 93% being singletons. Sequencing was carried out using naive CD8+ T cells from PBMCs. All receptors come from a man aged 18 to 30 in good health. Some clones in this sample may be carry-over from other donors' samples.

The chain employs TRBV4-1 and TRBJ1-5; D is undetermined. CDR1 MGHRA and CDR2 YSYEKL come from the germline V gene. The V end lost 0 bases, the J end lost 8 bases, and 8 bases lay between the germline ends. The CDR3 extends over 13 amino acids. In DNA, the CDR3 is TGCGCCAGCAGCCAAGATTCACGGGAGCCCCAGCATTTT. Protein product: CASSQDSREPQHF.

The CDR3 region has the DNA TGCGCCAGCAGCCAAGCTACAGGGGCCTACTCTGGAAACACCATATATTTT. Translating gives CASSQATGAYSGNTIYF. The gene calls are TRBV4-1 and TRBJ1-3, with TRBD1 matching 7 bases. Germline V gene data show CDR1 as MGHRA and CDR2 as YSYEKL. This CDR3 contains 17 residues. The V and J ends lost 1 base and 0 bases, in that order; junction bases with no gene match: 6.

This clone was seen just once. This sequence joins TRBV25-1 and TRBJ1-1, with TRBD1 matching over 8 bases. V was clipped by 4 bases and J by 5 bases; unmatched bases: 12. The germline V gene encodes CDR1 MGHDK and CDR2 SYGVNS. The CDR3 runs to 16 residues. In nucleotides, the CDR3 is TGTGCCAGCAGTGGCAGGGGGCAGGGGGTTCGGACTGAAGCTTTCTTT. Translating gives CASSGRGQGVRTEAFF. Based on the CDR3 plus reference TRBV25-1 and TRBJ1-1, the full variable domain is EADIYQTPRYLVIGTGKKITLECSQTMGHDKMYWYQQDPGMELHLIHYSYGVNSTEKGDLSSESTVSRIRTEHFPLTLESARPSHTSQYLCASSGRGQGVRTEAFFGQGTRLTVV.

This clone was observed once. The gene calls are TRBV25-1 and TRBJ1-1; 9 nucleotides line up with TRBD1. V was pared by 7 bases and J by 4 bases, with 13 bases of the junction left unmatched. The CDR3 loop spans 16 amino acids. Germline V CDR1 and CDR2: MGHDK, SYGVNS. The CDR3: CASTPGTGRVGTEAFF. DNA for the CDR3: TGTGCCAGCACCCCCGGGACAGGGAGGGTGGGCACTGAAGCTTTCTTT.

V and J are TRBV5-1 and TRBJ1-2; D may be TRBD1 (5 bases). Germline CDR1 is SGHRS and CDR2 is YFSETQ. Trimming took 0 bases from V and 7 from J, leaving 19 bases between them. The length of the CDR3 is 16 residues. The CDR3 is CASSLEWTSPTGGYTF. CDR3 in DNA: TGCGCCAGCAGCTTGGAGTGGACATCACCCACCGGTGGCTACACCTTC.

This clone was recorded once. The chain links TRBV28 to TRBJ2-1; TRBD2 is a possible D gene (6 bases). Trimming shortened V by 0 bases and J by 10 bases, and 16 bases separated the two germline ends. Germline CDR1 is MDHEN and CDR2 is SYDVKM. The CDR3 consists of 15 residues. The CDR3 region has the DNA TGTGCCAGCAGTTTATGGGTGGGGGGACGTCTGGAGCAGTTCTTC. Translating gives CASSLWVGGRLEQFF.

The chain is built from TRBV4-3 and TRBJ2-1; TRBD1 matches 8 bases. The CDR3 runs to 15 residues. Germline V CDR1 and CDR2: LGHNA, YSLEER. With V trimmed by 0 bases and J by 7 bases, 5 bases remained unmatched. CDR3 residues: CASSQEDRVLNEQFF. The CDR3 DNA reads TGCGCCAGCAGCCAAGAGGACAGGGTCTTGAATGAGCAGTTCTTC.

The chain has TRBV5-6 and TRBJ2-7; no reliable D call. Trimming stripped 3 bases from V and 3 bases from J, with 16 bases between. The CDR3 has 15 residues. Per the germline V gene, CDR1 is SGHDT and CDR2 is YYEEEE. DNA for the CDR3: TGTGCCAGCAGCTCTACCCATTCAGGAAGCTACGAGCAGTACTTC. Encoded protein: CASSSTHSGSYEQYF.

The chain recombines TRBV5-8 with TRBJ1-2; no firm D call. The germline CDR1 and CDR2 sequences are SGHTS and YDEGEE. The CDR3 extends over 14 amino acids. Trimming stripped 5 bases from V and 0 bases from J, with 11 bases between. The chain's CDR3 is CASRGLRSNYGYTF. The DNA for the CDR3 is TGTGCCAGCAGGGGATTGCGCTCTAACTATGGCTACACCTTC.

This chain uses TRBV28 with TRBJ1-2, with D maybe TRBD1 (6 bases). The ends were cut back, 7 bases at V and 8 bases at J, with 11 bases in the middle. From germline, CDR1 is MDHEN and CDR2 SYDVKM. CDR3 length equals 11 residues. DNA of the CDR3: TGTGCCAGCACGACAGGTGCGGGCTACACCTTC. Its translation is CASTTGAGYTF.